These 24 T cell receptor beta chains originate from one sample sequenced in a study of regulatory T cells in long-lasting Graves disease. For TCR beta, libraries came from iRepertoire HTBI primers and Arm-PCR of CDR3 regions. TCRdb reprocessed the multiplex PCR reads with MiXCR, giving one entry per CDR3 protein. The table records some 600,000 distinct CDR3 sequences, about 15% of them present only once. This sample's time point: newly diagnosed GD, antithyroid drugs for less than 3 months. TCR sequences were obtained from RNA taken from PBMCs. Separately, the same data were catalogued under a study of T cells in Graves' hyperthyroidism and ophthalmopathy.

The sequences come from peripheral blood mononuclear cells (PBMCs), collected at new diagnosis, from a patient treated with antithyroid drugs. These TCRs come from a man aged 18 to 30 with Graves disease.

This clonotype was observed a handful of times. This chain links TRBV10-1 with TRBJ1-1; D is perhaps TRBD1 (5 bases). Deletions cut 4 bases from V and 4 bases from J, with 10 bases between. Germline-derived CDR1 and CDR2 are WNHNN and SYGVQD (reference sequence). The CDR3 loop spans 13 amino acids. CDR3 DNA: TGCGCCAGCAGTGCCAGGGAGGGCACTGAAGCTTTCTTT. As protein: CASSAREGTEAFF.

The chain joins TRBV10-3 to TRBJ1-2; D is undetermined. Germline V lookup: CDR1 ENHRY, CDR2 SYGVKD. The V and J ends lost 0 bases and 9 bases respectively, with 14 bases between them. The CDR3 is 14 residues long. This CDR3 is CAISESEDPGSYTF. As DNA, the CDR3 is TGTGCCATCAGTGAGTCCGAGGACCCGGGGAGCTACACCTTC.

This clonotype was counted ten times or more. The chain employs TRBV27 and TRBJ1-1, with D hard to call. CDR3 size: 14 residues. Germline CDR1 is MNHEY and CDR2 is SMNVEV (reference sequence). Deletions cut 3 bases from V and 1 base from J, with 9 bases between. In DNA form, the CDR3 reads TGTGCCAGCAGTTTTTTGGGCCGGAACACTGAAGCTTTCTTT. Translated: CASSFLGRNTEAFF.

This clonotype was found many times. The J gene is TRBJ2-3, the V gene TRBV25-1; TRBD2 aligns across 10 bases. The V and J ends lost 2 bases and 6 bases, in that order; junction bases with no gene match: 11. Germline CDR1 reads MGHDK; CDR2 reads SYGVNS. CDR3 length: 17 residues. Here the CDR3 reads CASSEPRNSGRPDTQYF. CDR3 DNA: TGTGCCAGCAGTGAACCGCGTAATAGCGGGAGGCCCGATACGCAGTATTTT.

This clonotype was seen ten or more times. The V call is TRBV10-3, the J call TRBJ1-1, with TRBD1 as a possible D gene (6 bases). CDR3 size: 19 residues. Germline CDR1 reads ENHRY; CDR2 reads SYGVKD. Between the trimmed V and J ends, which lost 4 bases and 0 bases, there was a span of 24 bases. The CDR3 spells CAISGLSGHPKGVNTEAFF. Written as DNA, the CDR3 is TGTGCCATCAGTGGACTGTCGGGACACCCTAAGGGAGTGAACACTGAAGCTTTCTTT.

This chain links TRBV3-1 with TRBJ2-6; D may be TRBD2 (6 bases). This CDR3 region has 16 residues. Per the germline V gene, CDR1 is LGHDT and CDR2 is YNNKEL (reference sequence). The V gene lost 4 bases and the J gene lost 4 bases, with 14 bases spanning the gap. This chain's CDR3 is CASSPDAGYGANVLTF. The CDR3, as DNA: TGTGCCAGCAGCCCGGATGCGGGGTACGGGGCCAACGTCCTGACTTTC.

This clonotype was counted a few times. The chain has TRBV7-9 and TRBJ1-3; D call uncertain. Per the germline V gene, CDR1 is SEHNR and CDR2 is FQNEAQ (reference sequence). Trimming pared 5 bases from V and 0 bases from J, leaving 8 bases between. The CDR3 is 14 residues long. The CDR3 region is CASSQPGSGNTIYF. The CDR3 region has the DNA TGTGCCAGCAGCCAACCGGGCTCTGGAAACACCATATATTTT.

The chain has TRBV25-1 and TRBJ1-4, with 9 positions matching TRBD1. The CDR3 has 15 amino acids. CDR1 and CDR2 (germline): MGHDK, SYGVNS. Trimming at V came to 5 bases and at J to 8 bases, leaving 9 bases not matched to a gene. Here the CDR3 reads CASSPDRGSGEKLFF. CDR3 in DNA: TGTGCCAGCAGTCCAGACAGGGGGTCTGGAGAAAAACTGTTTTTT.

The chain combines TRBV3-1 with TRBJ2-7; no clear D gene. V lost 3 bases, J lost 2 bases, and 11 bases lay in between. This CDR3 has 14 residues. CDR1 is LGHDT, CDR2 YNNKEL, per germline (reference sequence). CDR3 nucleotides: TGTGCCAGCAGCCACGGACCAGCCGCCTACGAGCAGTACTTC. Translating gives CASSHGPAAYEQYF.

This clonotype has a handful of counts. The chain employs TRBV28 and TRBJ2-4; 7 bases agree with TRBD1. CDR1 is MDHEN and CDR2 is SYDVKM in the germline V gene. After removal of 3 bases from V and 2 bases from J, the junction contained 13 bases not matched to a gene. CDR3 length: 18 amino acids. Here the CDR3 reads CASSFDREIHWSKNIQYF. The CDR3 DNA reads as TGTGCCAGCAGTTTTGACAGGGAGATCCACTGGTCCAAAAACATTCAGTACTTC.

With regard to this clonotype: A much larger clone is a single base away; this may be a read error. The genes are TRBV11-2 and TRBJ2-3; possibly TRBD1 or TRBD2 for D (5 bases each). Germline V gene sequence: CDR1 SGHAT, CDR2 FQNNGV. The CDR3 runs 19 residues. In nucleotides, the CDR3 is TGTGCCAGCAGTTTAGGGGCAGGGACGAGGGGACGCTACACAGATACGCAGTATTTT. Protein: CASSLGAGTRGRYTDTQYF.

At least ten counts were recorded for this clonotype. The gene calls are TRBV3-1 and TRBJ1-6; D call uncertain. V was cut by 3 bases and J by 6 bases, with 3 bases left in between. The germline V gene encodes CDR1 LGHDT and CDR2 YNNKEL (reference sequence). The CDR3 loop spans 12 amino acids. The CDR3 is CASSQGNSPLHF. The CDR3 DNA follows: TGTGCCAGCAGCCAGGGTAATTCACCCCTCCACTTT.

This clonotype has just a few counts. The V call is TRBV28, the J call TRBJ2-3; 7 nucleotides match TRBD2. Germline lookup yields CDR1 MDHEN and CDR2 SYDVKM. With 4 bases clipped from V and 1 base from J, the junction kept 5 bases outside the gene matches. This CDR3 contains 15 residues. CDR3 loop: CASSWGGRRTDTQYF. In DNA form, the CDR3 reads TGTGCCAGCAGTTGGGGGGGACGCCGCACAGATACGCAGTATTTT.

The sample holds a few counts of this clonotype. This CDR3 is CASSLTRGTDNEQFF. CDR3 DNA: TGTGCCAGCAGCTTAACCAGGGGAACCGACAATGAGCAGTTCTTC. V usage is TRBV7-9 and J usage is TRBJ2-1; weak D call: TRBD1 (6 bases). CDR1 and CDR2 (germline): SEHNR, FQNEAQ (reference sequence). V was shortened by 2 bases and J by 5 bases, with 13 bases between the two germline ends. CDR3 length: 15 amino acids.

As for this clonotype: A clone one base away is much larger, so this may be a read error. Lacking the conserved final phenylalanine or tryptophan, this CDR3 likely reflects a read error. The gene calls are TRBV20-1 and TRBJ2-3; TRBD2 is a possible D gene (8 bases). V was clipped by 0 bases and J by 4 bases, with 20 bases between them. Per germline, CDR1 DFQATT and CDR2 SNEGSKA (reference sequence). CDR3 length: 17 amino acids. CDR3 nucleotide sequence: TGCAGTGCTAGAGAGTTTGTGACGGGAGGGGGCGCAGATACGCAGTATTGT. Residues: CSAREFVTGGGADTQYC.

The chain employs TRBV15 and TRBJ2-7; D gene uncertain. The CDR3 loop spans 12 amino acids. The germline V gene encodes CDR1 LNHNV and CDR2 YYDKDF (reference sequence). Trimming stripped 5 bases from V and 4 bases from J, with 9 bases between. The CDR3 loop is CATSRDGYEQYF. DNA for the CDR3: TGTGCCACCAGCCGTGACGGATACGAGCAGTACTTC.

This clonotype was seen many times. The CDR3 bases are TGTGCCAGCAGTCTAATAGCGGGAGGCCAAGAGACCCAGTACTTC. Encoded protein: CASSLIAGGQETQYF. The chain has TRBV12-3 or TRBV12-4 and TRBJ2-5; 10 bases line up with TRBD2. V lost 5 bases to trimming and J lost 1 base; unmatched junction nucleotides: 4. The CDR3 is 15 residues long.

This clonotype was counted ten times or more. The chain combines TRBV30 with TRBJ1-2; D is undetermined. Trimming removed 1 base at V and 5 bases at J, with 20 bases between. There are 16 residues in the CDR3. Germline CDR1 is GTSNPN and CDR2 is SVGIG (reference sequence). For the CDR3, the DNA is TGTGCCTGGAGTGACGTTTACGGTGAAATTTCTTATGGCTACACCTTC. Translating it yields CAWSDVYGEISYGYTF. Based on the CDR3 plus reference TRBV30 and TRBJ1-2, the full variable domain is SQTIHQWPATLVQPVGSPLSLECTVEGTSNPNLYWYRQAAGRGLQLLFYSVGIGQISSEVPQNLSASRPQDRQFILSSKKLLLSDSGFYLCAWSDVYGEISYGYTFGSGTRLTVV.

This clonotype came up once. The DNA of the CDR3 is TGTGCCAGCAGCCAAGAGACGGGGTTTACCGGGGAGCTGTTTTTT. It yields the protein CASSQETGFTGELFF. The chain links TRBV14 to TRBJ2-2; tentatively, D is TRBD2 (5 bases). This CDR3 spans 15 amino acids. In germline, CDR1 is SGHDN, CDR2 FVKESK. V gave up 0 bases and J gave up 5 bases, with 10 bases separating them.

The gene calls are TRBV2 and TRBJ1-5; D uncertain. Trimming shortened V by 3 bases and J by 3 bases, and 9 bases separated the two germline ends. Germline V CDR1 and CDR2: SNHLY, FYNNEI. The CDR3 totals 14 residues. The CDR3 loop reads CASSESQYNQPQHF. CDR3 nucleotide sequence: TGTGCCAGCAGTGAGAGTCAGTACAATCAGCCCCAGCATTTT.

In this sample, this clonotype turned up a few times. The V and J genes are TRBV29-1 and TRBJ2-7, with TRBD2 identical over 12 bases. CDR1 and CDR2 (germline): SQVTM, ANQGSEA. The ends lost 5 bases at V and 5 bases at J; junction bases unmatched: 4. The CDR3 length is 13 residues. The CDR3 region has the DNA TGCAGCGTTCTCCGGACTAGCGGGAACGAGCAGTACTTC. Protein: CSVLRTSGNEQYF.

The rearrangement uses TRBV6-1 and TRBJ2-5, with D unclear. The CDR3 runs 12 residues. Trimming stripped 2 bases from V and 4 bases from J, with 5 bases between. The germline V gene has CDR1 MNHNS and CDR2 SASEGT. The CDR3 region has the DNA TGTGCCAGCAGTGAACCAAGAGAGACCCAGTACTTC. Translating it yields CASSEPRETQYF.

This clonotype was observed at least ten times. The chain employs TRBV11-2 and TRBJ1-5; TRBD1 might be the D (6 bases). This CDR3 has 12 amino acids. V was pared by 5 bases and J by 6 bases, with 8 bases between. CDR1 is SGHAT and CDR2 is FQNNGV in the germline V gene. The CDR3 sequence: CASSTGFQPQHF. The CDR3 bases are TGTGCCAGCAGCACAGGGTTTCAGCCCCAGCATTTT.

This clonotype occurred many times. This chain uses TRBV28 with TRBJ1-4; 7 positions agree with TRBD1. The CDR3 is 16 amino acids. Germline V gene lookup returns CDR1 MDHEN and CDR2 SYDVKM. Unmatched junction bases numbered 9, after V lost 5 bases and J lost 3 bases. The CDR3 protein is CASSEGGTASNEKLFF. The CDR3 nucleotides read TGTGCCAGCAGTGAGGGGGGGACAGCTTCTAATGAAAAACTGTTTTTT.